This T cell receptor (beta chain) was found in a study of Ad26.COV2.S vaccination and SARS-CoV-2 variants. In the study overall: Administration of Ad26.COV2.S was intramuscular, either once or twice 56 days apart.

A note on this clone: What it recognizes is unknown.

Trimming removed 4 bases at V and 12 bases at J, with 16 bases between. CDR1 and CDR2 from the germline V gene are MNHEY and SVGEGT. The CDR3 runs 13 residues. Sequencing used immunoSEQ multiplex PCR; TCRdb keeps in-frame clones, though not all of them. In the table there are about 400,000 clones, approximately 88% of which are singletons. The study, taken as a whole, reports: Vaccine and placebo recipients had comparable breadth of non-spike TCRs. Total responses of T cells may have been underestimated by the analyses of TCR breadth and depth.

Treatment specified: about 20 received Ad26.COV2.S at low or high dose, single or two shots; 5 received placebo; per-sample allocation not given. Repertoires come from day 63 after the first vaccine or placebo injection. The sample in question was peripheral blood, obtained in a trial of Ad26.COV2.S vaccine versus placebo. This rearrangement joins TRBV6-2 or TRBV6-3 to TRBJ2-1; D uncertain. This sequence originates from a person between 18 and 65 years old who received the Ad26.COV2.S COVID-19 vaccine or a placebo. The CDR3 here is CASSFTDETPQFF. DNA for the CDR3: TGTGCCAGCAGTTTCACGGACGAAACTCCGCAGTTCTTC.